The 13 T cell receptor beta chains in this list originate from one sample, sequenced in a study of blood T cell repertoires in COVID-19. The protocol was immunoSEQ multiplex PCR, while the TCRdb copy is restricted to in-frame clones and leaves out a portion. The sample consists of 300,000 to 400,000 clones, roughly 85% of them appearing once. Sequenced: peripheral blood. The receptor set was obtained from a human donor in a cohort sampled during active COVID-19.

This rearrangement joins TRBV9 to TRBJ2-1; 9 bases map to TRBD1. Germline assignment: CDR1 SGDLS and CDR2 YYNGEE. V shed 0 bases and J 2 bases; nucleotides not matched to a gene: 3. The CDR3 extends over 16 amino acids. The CDR3 nucleotides are TGTGCCAGCAGCGTAGCGGGGACAGGGCCCTACAATGAGCAGTTCTTC. Residues: CASSVAGTGPYNEQFF. The full variable domain, rest sourced from reference TRBV9 and TRBJ2-1, is DSGVTQTPKHLITATGQRVTLRCSPRSGDLSVYWYQQSLDQGLQFLIQYYNGEERAKGNILERFSAQQFPDLHSELNLSSLELGDSALYFCASSVAGTGPYNEQFFGPGTRLTVL.

J is TRBJ2-7 and V is TRBV11-3; 7 bases line up with TRBD2. This CDR3 is 13 amino acids long. Germline loops: CDR1 SGHNT, CDR2 YENEEA. The J segment lost 4 bases and the V segment lost 5 bases, leaving 5 bases of the junction unmatched. The DNA of the CDR3 is TGTGCCAGCAGCAGGGGAGGGGCGTACGAGCAGTACTTC. It codes for CASSRGGAYEQYF.

In this sample, this clone turned up a few times. This chain links TRBV25-1 with TRBJ2-3; 15 nucleotides align to TRBD2. Trimming cost V 5 bases and J 6 bases; bases outside gene matches: 3. CDR1 is MGHDK and CDR2 is SYGVNS in the germline V gene. This CDR3 spans 15 amino acids. CDR3 coding DNA: TGTGCCAGCAGTTGGACTAGCGGGGGGGCCGATACGCAGTATTTT. This encodes CASSWTSGGADTQYF.

The V gene is TRBV20-1, the J gene TRBJ1-5, with D unresolved. V lost 3 bases and J lost 3, with 12 bases in between. Germline V gene data show CDR1 as DFQATT and CDR2 as SNEGSKA (reference sequence). There are 14 residues in the CDR3. This CDR3 is CSASKAGHNQPQHF. The DNA of the CDR3 is TGCAGTGCTAGTAAGGCAGGCCACAATCAGCCCCAGCATTTT.

This sequence joins TRBV24-1 and TRBJ2-2; a weak D match, TRBD2 (5 bases). The ends were cut back, 1 base at V and 6 bases at J, with 14 bases in the middle. CDR3 length equals 16 residues. In germline, CDR1 is KGHDR, CDR2 SFDVKD. CDR3 DNA: TGTGCCACCAGTGATTTAGCTGAGGGTAGTCCCGGGGAGCTGTTTTTT. This codes for CATSDLAEGSPGELFF.

This clone was recorded a few times. The chain uses TRBV7-3 and TRBJ1-6; D unclear. The germline CDR1 and CDR2 sequences are SGHTA and FQGTGA. The CDR3 has 15 residues. Trimming removed 2 bases from V and 3 bases from J, with 8 bases in between. The CDR3 DNA follows: TGTGCCAGCAGCTTAGATCGGGGCTATAATTCACCCCTCCACTTT. It specifies CASSLDRGYNSPLHF.

V gene TRBV28 combines with J gene TRBJ1-2, with a possible D match to TRBD1 (6 bases). Germline V gives CDR1 MDHEN, CDR2 SYDVKM. The CDR3 runs to 15 residues. V shed 7 bases and J shed 4 bases, with 19 bases lying between them. The CDR3 is CASTESQGKLYGYTF. The CDR3 DNA reads as TGTGCCAGCACCGAATCGCAGGGGAAACTCTATGGCTACACCTTC.

The chain recombines TRBV6-2 or TRBV6-3 with TRBJ2-7, with 7 nucleotides matching TRBD2. The CDR3 runs 14 residues. Germline trimming cut 2 bases from V and 4 bases from J; bases unmatched to any gene: 5. CDR1 and CDR2 (germline): MNHEY, SVGEGT. Here the CDR3 reads CASSYGEGPYEQYF. CDR3 coding DNA: TGTGCCAGCAGTTACGGGGAGGGCCCATACGAGCAGTACTTC.

The J gene is TRBJ2-3, the V gene TRBV30; D is ambiguous. This CDR3 comprises 11 residues. The germline gives CDR1 GTSNPN, CDR2 SVGIG (reference sequence). Deletions cut 3 bases from V and 3 bases from J, with 4 bases between. CDR3 sequence (DNA): TGTGCCTGGAGCGCGACAGATACGCAGTATTTT. Amino acid sequence: CAWSATDTQYF. The full variable domain, with the rest looked up from reference TRBV30 and TRBJ2-3, is SQTIHQWPATLVQPVGSPLSLECTVEGTSNPNLYWYRQAAGRGLQLLFYSVGIGQISSEVPQNLSASRPQDRQFILSSKKLLLSDSGFYLCAWSATDTQYFGPGTRLTVL.

This chain connects TRBV9 to TRBJ2-2; 7 nucleotides line up with TRBD1. J was trimmed by 3 bases and V by 0 bases; bases with no gene match: 5. Germline CDR1 is SGDLS and CDR2 is YYNGEE. The CDR3 totals 16 residues. CDR3 coding DNA: TGTGCCAGCAGCGTAGTAGGGGGCTACGACACCGGGGAGCTGTTTTTT. Amino acids: CASSVVGGYDTGELFF.

This rearrangement joins TRBV6-2 or TRBV6-3 to TRBJ1-1; 8 nucleotides line up with TRBD1. This CDR3 region has 16 residues. V trimming: 6 bases; J trimming: 0 bases; junction bases outside the gene matches: 9. Per the germline V gene, CDR1 is MNHEY and CDR2 is SVGEGT. The CDR3 DNA reads as TGTGCCAGCAGCCACGGGACAGGAGCTATGAACACTGAAGCTTTCTTT. Its protein product is CASSHGTGAMNTEAFF.

The chain joins TRBV18 to TRBJ1-1; TRBD1 might be the D (5 bases). This CDR3 comprises 12 residues. The V and J ends lost 3 bases and 7 bases respectively, with 9 bases between them. The germline gives CDR1 KGHSH, CDR2 LQKENI. CDR3 DNA sequence: TGTGCCAGCTCACCGGGACTTTATGAAGCTTTCTTT. Translation: CASSPGLYEAFF.

The genes are TRBV3-1 (or the pseudogene TRBV3-2) and TRBJ2-4; TRBD2 matches at 10 bases. Losses at the gene ends were 0 bases for V and 4 bases for J; bases not matched to a gene: 9. Germline loops: CDR1 LGHDT, CDR2 YNNKEL (reference sequence). This CDR3 is built from 18 residues. The CDR3 protein is CASSQDSLRTSGKNIQYF. CDR3 in DNA: TGTGCCAGCAGCCAAGATTCGTTGCGGACTAGCGGAAAAAACATTCAGTACTTC.